This TCR beta chain emerged from a study of T cells in tumors after PD-1 blockade. Across the whole study: Either cemiplimab 350 mg every 2 weeks or pembrolizumab 200 mg every 3 weeks was given. A subset received ongoing vismodegib 150 mg daily alongside anti-PD-1 therapy. Whole-study findings and limits: Blood contained about 40% of the tumor's TCR clonotypes.

This clone has just a few counts. The antigen is unknown. V lost 1 base, J lost 1 base, and 5 bases lay in between. In germline, CDR1 is MNHEY, CDR2 SMNVEV (reference sequence). The CDR3 loop spans 15 amino acids. Sequencing used immunoSEQ multiplex PCR; TCRdb keeps in-frame clones, though not all of them. The table lists 30,000 to 40,000 clones, about three quarters of them singletons. Template: tumor biopsy or peripheral blood genomic DNA, 616-6,004 ng per sample. The specimen was PBMCs, collected before anti-PD-1 treatment. V is TRBV27 and J is TRBJ2-6; no reliable D call. The sequence derives from a human donor with basal cell carcinoma. The CDR3 region has the DNA TGTGCCAGCAGTTTATGGCTTTCTGGGGCCAACGTCCTGACTTTC. It is translated as CASSLWLSGANVLTF. The whole variable domain, remainder taken from reference TRBV27 and TRBJ2-6, is EAQVTQNPRYLITVTGKKLTVTCSQNMNHEYMSWYRQDPGLGLRQIYYSMNVEVTDKGDVPEGYKVSRKEKRNFPLILESPSPNQTSLYFCASSLWLSGANVLTFGAGSRLTVL.